These 5 T cell receptor beta chains were sequenced from one sample in a study of blood T cell repertoires in COVID-19. Clones were read by immunoSEQ multiplex PCR, and TCRdb kept only the in-frame ones, dropping some. The data hold about 190,000 clones, with 65% to 80% observed a single time. The sample consisted of peripheral blood. These receptors came from a woman aged 45 to 65 with acute or convalescent COVID-19.

The rearrangement uses TRBV6-1 and TRBJ1-1; 9 nucleotides line up with TRBD1. Trimming at V came to 3 bases and at J to 4 bases, leaving 9 bases not matched to a gene. The CDR3 runs to 16 residues. Germline CDR1 and CDR2: MNHNS and SASEGT. CDR3 in DNA: TGTGCCAGCAGTGACCCGGGACAGGGAAGAGGCACTGAAGCTTTCTTT. This encodes CASSDPGQGRGTEAFF.

V and J are TRBV9 and TRBJ2-4; D gene uncertain. The CDR3 extends over 16 amino acids. V lost 0 bases and J lost 0, with 10 bases in between. In germline, CDR1 is SGDLS, CDR2 YYNGEE. The CDR3 is CASSVDPGVAKNIQYF. CDR3 sequence (DNA): TGTGCCAGCAGCGTAGACCCCGGAGTAGCCAAAAACATTCAGTACTTC.

The gene calls are TRBV7-9 and TRBJ2-2; possible D gene TRBD2, 5 bases. Between the trimmed V and J ends, which lost 3 bases and 2 bases, there was a span of 10 bases. Germline V gives CDR1 SEHNR, CDR2 FQNEAQ (reference sequence). CDR3 length equals 15 residues. CDR3 protein: CASSLHLANTGELFF. CDR3 DNA sequence: TGTGCCAGCAGCTTGCACCTAGCTAACACCGGGGAGCTGTTTTTT. Full variable domain (remainder filled in from reference TRBV7-9 and TRBJ2-2): DTGVSQNPRHKITKRGQNVTFRCDPISEHNRLYWYRQTLGQGPEFLTYFQNEAQLEKSRLLSDRFSAERPKGSFSTLEIQRTEQGDSAMYLCASSLHLANTGELFFGEGSRLTVL.

V is TRBV5-4 and J is TRBJ2-7, with D perhaps TRBD2 (7 bases). This CDR3 contains 14 residues. V lost 2 bases, J lost 5 bases, and 14 bases lay in between. Looked up from germline, CDR1 is SGHNT and CDR2 is YYREEE (reference sequence). The CDR3 region has the DNA TGTGCCAGCAGCTTAGGGGGGGGGCAAAACGAGCAGTACTTC. Translation: CASSLGGGQNEQYF.

The rearrangement joins TRBV6-6 to TRBJ2-1, with D tentatively TRBD1 (6 bases). The V gene lost 5 bases and the J gene lost 0 bases, with 14 bases spanning the gap. The CDR3 runs to 16 residues. Looked up from germline, CDR1 is MNHNY and CDR2 is SVGAGI (reference sequence). The CDR3 DNA reads TGTGCCAGCAGTCGACTGGGGGCGAGCTCCTACAATGAGCAGTTCTTC. Its protein product is CASSRLGASSYNEQFF.